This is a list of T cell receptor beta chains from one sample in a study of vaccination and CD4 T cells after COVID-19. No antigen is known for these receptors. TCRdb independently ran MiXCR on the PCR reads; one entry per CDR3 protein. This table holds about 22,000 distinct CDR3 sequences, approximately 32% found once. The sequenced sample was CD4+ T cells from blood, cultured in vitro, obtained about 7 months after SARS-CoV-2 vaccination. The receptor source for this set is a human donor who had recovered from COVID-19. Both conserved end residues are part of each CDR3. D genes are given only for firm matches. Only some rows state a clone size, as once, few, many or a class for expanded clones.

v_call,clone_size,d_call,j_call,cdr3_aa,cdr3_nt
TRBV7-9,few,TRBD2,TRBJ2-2,CASSDTSGANTGELFF,TGTGCCAGCAGCGACACTAGCGGGGCGAACACCGGGGAGCTGTTTTTT
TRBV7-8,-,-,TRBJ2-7,CASSLSIGPVDF,TGTGCCAGCAGCTTATCTATCGGCCCAGTCGACTTC
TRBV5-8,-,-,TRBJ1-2,CASSLGFGRHYGYTF,TGTGCCAGCAGCTTGGGTTTTGGGAGACACTATGGCTACACCTTC
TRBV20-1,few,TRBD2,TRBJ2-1,CSAGTSGYYNEQFF,TGCAGTGCTGGTACTAGCGGATACTACAATGAGCAGTTCTTC
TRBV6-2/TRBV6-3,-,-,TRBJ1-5,CASSSRGSSNQPQHF,TGTGCCAGCAGTTCCAGGGGATCTAGCAATCAGCCCCAGCATTTT
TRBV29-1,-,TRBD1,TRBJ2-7,CSVIRDSATYEQYF,TGCAGCGTTATTCGGGACAGTGCAACCTACGAGCAGTACTTC
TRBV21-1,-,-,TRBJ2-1,CASRPNRERGTYNEQFF,TGTGCCAGCAGACCCAACAGGGAGCGGGGGACCTACAATGAGCAGTTCTTC
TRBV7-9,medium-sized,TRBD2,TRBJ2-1,CASSPTGVSGSRGEQFF,TGTGCCAGCAGCCCGACGGGGGTTAGCGGGAGCCGCGGAGAGCAGTTCTTC
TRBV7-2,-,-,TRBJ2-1,CASSLMVPVDNEQFF,TGTGCCAGCAGCTTAATGGTTCCCGTAGACAATGAGCAGTTCTTC
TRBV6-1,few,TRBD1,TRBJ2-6,CASSDVRGWNSGANVLTF,TGTGCCAGCAGTGATGTCAGGGGGTGGAACTCTGGGGCCAACGTCCTGACTTTC
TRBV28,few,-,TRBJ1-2,CASSKGGYGYTF,TGTGCCAGCAGCAAAGGGGGCTATGGCTACACCTTC
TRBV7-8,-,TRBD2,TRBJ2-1,CASTKGPSGYYNEQFF,TGTGCCAGCACCAAGGGGCCTAGCGGTTACTACAATGAGCAGTTCTTC
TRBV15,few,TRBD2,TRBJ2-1,CATSGVLGLAGDQQFF,TGTGCCACCAGCGGGGTTTTGGGACTAGCGGGGGATCAGCAGTTCTTC
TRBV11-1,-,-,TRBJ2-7,CASGIGGDRSYEQYF,TGTGCCAGCGGCATCGGGGGGGACAGATCCTACGAGCAGTACTTC
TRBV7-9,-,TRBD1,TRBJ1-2,CASSSWTGGIDYGYTF,TGTGCCAGCAGCTCCTGGACAGGGGGCATTGACTATGGCTACACCTTC
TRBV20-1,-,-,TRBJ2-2,CSARDGRSDTGELFF,TGCAGTGCTAGAGATGGCCGGTCGGACACCGGGGAGCTGTTTTTT
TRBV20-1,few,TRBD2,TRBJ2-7,CSARPGRGVILSYEQYF,TGCAGTGCGCGGCCGGGGCGGGGGGTCATACTCTCCTACGAGCAGTACTTC
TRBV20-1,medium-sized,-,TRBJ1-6,CSARDVEYSYNSPLHF,TGCAGTGCTAGAGATGTGGAGTACTCCTATAATTCACCCCTCCACTTT
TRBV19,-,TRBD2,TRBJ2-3,CASSVTGTRPDTQYF,TGTGCCAGTAGTGTCACCGGGACTAGACCAGATACGCAGTATTTT
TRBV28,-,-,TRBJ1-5,CASSPNIGNQPQHF,TGTGCCAGCAGTCCGAACATTGGCAATCAGCCCCAGCATTTT
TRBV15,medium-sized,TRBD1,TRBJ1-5,CATSRVRGDQPQHF,TGTGCCACCAGCAGAGTCAGGGGGGATCAGCCCCAGCATTTT
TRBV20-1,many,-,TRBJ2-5,CSASHPDTAEGTQYF,TGCAGTGCTAGTCATCCGGACACCGCCGAGGGGACCCAGTACTTC
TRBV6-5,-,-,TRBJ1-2,CASSYTPTPDYGYTF,TGTGCCAGCAGTTACACTCCGACACCTGACTATGGCTACACCTTC
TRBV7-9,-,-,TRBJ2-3,CASSFGPGRQSTDTQYF,TGTGCCAGCAGCTTTGGTCCGGGAAGACAGAGCACAGATACGCAGTATTTT
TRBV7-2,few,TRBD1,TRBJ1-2,CASSQGQGYGYTF,TGTGCCAGCAGTCAGGGACAGGGCTACGGCTACACCTTC
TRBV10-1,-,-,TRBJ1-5,CASSDPKSSQPQHF,TGCGCCAGCAGTGACCCTAAATCCAGTCAGCCCCAGCATTTT
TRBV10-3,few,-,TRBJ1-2,CAISGGNYGYTF,TGTGCCATTTCGGGTGGCAACTATGGCTACACCTTC
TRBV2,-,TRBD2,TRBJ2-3,CASSEGWGGTDTQYF,TGTGCCAGCAGTGAAGGATGGGGGGGTACAGATACGCAGTATTTT
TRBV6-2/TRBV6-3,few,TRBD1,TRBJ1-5,CASVQGGNQPQHF,TGTGCCAGCGTTCAGGGGGGCAATCAGCCCCAGCATTTT
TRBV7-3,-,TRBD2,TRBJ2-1,CASSSSSGGVNEQFF,TGTGCCAGCAGCTCATCTAGCGGGGGGGTAAATGAGCAGTTCTTC
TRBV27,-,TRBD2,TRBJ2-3,CASSTRTSGHTDTQYF,TGTGCCAGCAGTACCAGGACTAGCGGTCACACAGATACGCAGTATTTT
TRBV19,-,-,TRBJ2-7,CASSGERSYEQYF,TGTGCCAGTAGTGGGGAACGCTCCTACGAGCAGTACTTC